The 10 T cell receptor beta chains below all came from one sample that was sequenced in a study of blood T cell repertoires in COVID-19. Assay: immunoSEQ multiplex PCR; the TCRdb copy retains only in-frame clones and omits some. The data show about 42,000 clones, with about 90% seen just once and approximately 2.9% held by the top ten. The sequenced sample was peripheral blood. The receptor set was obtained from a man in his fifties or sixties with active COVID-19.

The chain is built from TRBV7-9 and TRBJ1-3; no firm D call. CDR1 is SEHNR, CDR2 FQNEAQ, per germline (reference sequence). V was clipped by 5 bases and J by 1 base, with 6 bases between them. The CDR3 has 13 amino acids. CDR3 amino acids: CASSRASGNTIYF. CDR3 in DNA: TGTGCCAGCAGCAGAGCTTCTGGAAACACCATATATTTT.

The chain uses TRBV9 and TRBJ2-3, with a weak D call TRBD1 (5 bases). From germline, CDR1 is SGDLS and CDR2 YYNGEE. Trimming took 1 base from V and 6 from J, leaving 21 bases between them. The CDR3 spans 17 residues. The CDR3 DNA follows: TGTGCCAGCAGCGTATTTGGCGAGCCAGGGTTCCGGGATACGCAGTATTTT. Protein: CASSVFGEPGFRDTQYF.

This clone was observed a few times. The CDR3 coding sequence is TGTGCCAGCAGTGAAGCTGGAGCGGGTACGCATCAGCCCCAGCATTTT. It specifies CASSEAGAGTHQPQHF. The gene calls are TRBV6-1 and TRBJ1-5; D call uncertain. Trimming took 0 bases from V and 5 from J, leaving 14 bases between them. This CDR3 has 16 residues. In germline, CDR1 is MNHNS, CDR2 SASEGT.

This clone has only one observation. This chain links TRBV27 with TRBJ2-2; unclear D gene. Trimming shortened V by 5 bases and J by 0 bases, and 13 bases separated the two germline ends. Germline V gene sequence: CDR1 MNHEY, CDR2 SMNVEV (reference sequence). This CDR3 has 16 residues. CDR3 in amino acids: CASSPPPSANTGELFF. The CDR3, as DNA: TGTGCCAGCAGTCCCCCCCCCAGCGCGAACACCGGGGAGCTGTTTTTT.

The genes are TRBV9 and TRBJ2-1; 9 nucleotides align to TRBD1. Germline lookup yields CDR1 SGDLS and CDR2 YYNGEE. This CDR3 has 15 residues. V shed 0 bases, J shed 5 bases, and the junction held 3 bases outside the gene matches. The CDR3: CASSVAQGANNEQFF. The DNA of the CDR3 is TGTGCCAGCAGCGTAGCACAGGGGGCGAACAATGAGCAGTTCTTC. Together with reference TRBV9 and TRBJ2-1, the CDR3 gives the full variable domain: DSGVTQTPKHLITATGQRVTLRCSPRSGDLSVYWYQQSLDQGLQFLIQYYNGEERAKGNILERFSAQQFPDLHSELNLSSLELGDSALYFCASSVAQGANNEQFFGPGTRLTVL.

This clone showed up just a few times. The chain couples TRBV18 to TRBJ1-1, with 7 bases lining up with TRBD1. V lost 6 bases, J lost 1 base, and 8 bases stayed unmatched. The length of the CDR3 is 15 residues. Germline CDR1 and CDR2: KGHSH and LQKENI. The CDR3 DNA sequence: TGTGCCAGCTCCCATGAGCACAGGGGGAACACTGAAGCTTTCTTT. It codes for CASSHEHRGNTEAFF.

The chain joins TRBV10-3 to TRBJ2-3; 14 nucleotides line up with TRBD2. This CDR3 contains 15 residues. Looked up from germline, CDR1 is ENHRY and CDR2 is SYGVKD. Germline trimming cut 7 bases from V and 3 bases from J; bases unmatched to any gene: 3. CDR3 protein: CAIKRTSGGTDTQYF. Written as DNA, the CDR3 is TGTGCCATCAAGCGGACTAGCGGGGGGACAGATACGCAGTATTTT.

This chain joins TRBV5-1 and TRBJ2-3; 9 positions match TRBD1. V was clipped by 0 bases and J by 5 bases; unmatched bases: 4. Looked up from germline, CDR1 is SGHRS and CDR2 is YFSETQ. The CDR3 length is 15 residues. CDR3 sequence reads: CASSLGGTGKDTQYF. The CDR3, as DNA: TGCGCCAGCAGCTTGGGAGGGACAGGGAAAGATACGCAGTATTTT. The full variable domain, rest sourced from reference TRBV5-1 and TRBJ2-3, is KAGVTQTPRYLIKTRGQQVTLSCSPISGHRSVSWYQQTPGQGLQFLFEYFSETQRNKGNFPGRFSGRQFSNSRSEMNVSTLELGDSALYLCASSLGGTGKDTQYFGPGTRLTVL.

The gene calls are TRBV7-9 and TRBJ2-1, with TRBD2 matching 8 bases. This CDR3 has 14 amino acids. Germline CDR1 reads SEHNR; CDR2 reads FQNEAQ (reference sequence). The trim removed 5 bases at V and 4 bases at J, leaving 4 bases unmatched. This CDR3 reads CASSQSGGYNEQFF. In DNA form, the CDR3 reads TGTGCCAGCAGCCAAAGCGGGGGATACAATGAGCAGTTCTTC. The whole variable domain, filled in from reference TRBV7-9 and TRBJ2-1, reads DTGVSQNPRHKITKRGQNVTFRCDPISEHNRLYWYRQTLGQGPEFLTYFQNEAQLEKSRLLSDRFSAERPKGSFSTLEIQRTEQGDSAMYLCASSQSGGYNEQFFGPGTRLTVL.

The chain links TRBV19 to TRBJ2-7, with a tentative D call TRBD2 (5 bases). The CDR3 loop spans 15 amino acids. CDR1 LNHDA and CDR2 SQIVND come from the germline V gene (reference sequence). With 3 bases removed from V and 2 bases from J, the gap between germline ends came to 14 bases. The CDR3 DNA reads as TGTGCCAGTAGTATCATGGCCAGCGGTGCCTACGAGCAGTACTTC. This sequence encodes CASSIMASGAYEQYF. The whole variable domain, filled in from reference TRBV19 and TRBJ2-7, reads DGGITQSPKYLFRKEGQNVTLSCEQNLNHDAMYWYRQDPGQGLRLIYYSQIVNDFQKGDIAEGYSVSREKKESFPLTVTSAQKNPTAFYLCASSIMASGAYEQYFGPGTRLTVT.